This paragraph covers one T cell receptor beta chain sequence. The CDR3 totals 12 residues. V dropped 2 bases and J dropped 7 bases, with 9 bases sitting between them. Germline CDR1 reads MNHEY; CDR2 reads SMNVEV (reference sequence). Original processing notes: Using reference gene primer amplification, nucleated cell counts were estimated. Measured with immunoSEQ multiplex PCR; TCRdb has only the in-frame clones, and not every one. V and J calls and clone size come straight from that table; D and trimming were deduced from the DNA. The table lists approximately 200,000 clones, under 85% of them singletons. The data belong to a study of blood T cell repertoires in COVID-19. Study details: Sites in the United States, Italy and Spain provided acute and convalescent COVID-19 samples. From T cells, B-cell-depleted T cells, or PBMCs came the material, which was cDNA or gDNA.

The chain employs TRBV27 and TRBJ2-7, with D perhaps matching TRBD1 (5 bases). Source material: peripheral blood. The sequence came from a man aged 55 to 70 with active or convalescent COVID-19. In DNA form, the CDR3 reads TGTGCCAGCAGTTTACGAACAGGAGAGCAGTACTTC. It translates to CASSLRTGEQYF.